A selection of T cell receptor beta chains follows, all from one sample in a study of radiotherapy plus CTLA-4 blockade in lung cancer. TCRdb's table, derived via immunoSEQ multiplex PCR, lists solely in-frame clones and lacks some. The profile covers 75,000 to 100,000 clones, with 82% appearing a single time and roughly 3.5% taken by the ten largest. The specimen comprised peripheral blood, sampled from a patient treated with radiotherapy plus ipilimumab. These receptor sequences come from a human donor with non-small cell lung cancer who had a partial response to radiotherapy plus ipilimumab. The CDR3 runs from the conserved cysteine through the conserved F or W. The order of the fields is D gene, clone size, J gene, V gene, CDR3 protein, CDR3 DNA. The D gene is left open where the match is weak. Clone size is not always given. Where it is, it says once, few, many or a class for expanded clones.

D: NA; size: NA; J: TRBJ2-1; V: TRBV6-5; CDR3: CASSLVRDYNEQFF; DNA: TGTGCCAGCAGTTTGGTGAGGGATTACAATGAGCAGTTCTTC
D: TRBD2; size: NA; J: TRBJ2-2; V: TRBV19; CDR3: CASRGTSGVNTGELFF; DNA: TGTGCCAGTAGAGGGACTAGCGGGGTCAACACCGGGGAGCTGTTTTTT
D: NA; size: NA; J: TRBJ2-7; V: TRBV10-3; CDR3: CAISESMARAYEQYF; DNA: TGTGCCATCAGTGAGTCGATGGCCAGGGCCTACGAGCAGTACTTC
D: TRBD2; size: NA; J: TRBJ2-5; V: TRBV6-1; CDR3: CASSLRTGGETQYF; DNA: TGTGCCAGCAGTCTACGGACCGGGGGGGAGACCCAGTACTTC
D: NA; size: many; J: TRBJ1-1; V: TRBV28; CDR3: CASSSEGDTEAFF; DNA: TGTGCCAGCAGTTCAGAGGGAGACACTGAAGCTTTCTTT
D: NA; size: NA; J: TRBJ1-1; V: TRBV7-3; CDR3: CASSLGQGNTEAFF; DNA: TGTGCCAGCAGCTTAGGCCAGGGGAACACTGAAGCTTTCTTT
D: TRBD2; size: NA; J: TRBJ2-7; V: TRBV5-5; CDR3: CASSPRASGSVYEQYF; DNA: TGTGCCAGCAGCCCAAGGGCTAGCGGGAGTGTCTACGAGCAGTACTTC
D: TRBD1; size: NA; J: TRBJ2-7; V: TRBV27; CDR3: CASSPDRGRLPYEQYF; DNA: TGTGCCAGCAGTCCCGACAGGGGACGACTACCCTACGAGCAGTACTTC
D: NA; size: NA; J: TRBJ1-1; V: TRBV11-2; CDR3: CASSAQGGNTEAFF; DNA: TGTGCCAGCAGCGCGCAGGGAGGGAACACTGAAGCTTTCTTT
D: TRBD1; size: NA; J: TRBJ2-5; V: TRBV9; CDR3: CASSEGQGRQETQYF; DNA: TGTGCCAGCAGCGAGGGACAGGGGAGGCAAGAGACCCAGTACTTC
D: TRBD2; size: NA; J: TRBJ2-1; V: TRBV5-1; CDR3: CASSLGLAGYNEQFF; DNA: TGCGCCAGCAGCTTGGGACTAGCGGGGTACAATGAGCAGTTCTTC
D: NA; size: NA; J: TRBJ1-1; V: TRBV28; CDR3: CASSFEGYTEAFF; DNA: TGTGCCAGCAGTTTCGAGGGATACACTGAAGCTTTCTTT
D: NA; size: few; J: TRBJ1-1; V: TRBV6-1; CDR3: CASMLQGETEAFF; DNA: TGTGCCAGCATGCTTCAGGGCGAAACTGAAGCTTTCTTT